A single sample is the source of the 17 T cell receptor beta chains below, sequenced in a study of vaccination and CD4 T cells after COVID-19 (dated by TCRdb to between 2020 and 2023). For these TCRs, the target antigens are not known. Library construction relied on PCR. These reads were obtained on an Illumina iSeq 100. DNA from cultured CD4+ T cells underwent TCR sequencing with the Oncomine TCR Beta short-read assay at the Johns Hopkins FTIC core. Using fastp trimming at Q25 and MiXCR clonotype assembly, TCRdb reanalyzed the public sequencing data and kept in-frame beta chains. A single entry per CDR3 protein holds the most common genes and DNA from its merged rows. The sample profile shows 20,000 to 25,000 distinct CDR3 sequences; less than 35% of them were found once. Jointly, the top ten make up under 10% of the sample. In the paper's terms, the time point label means: late sampling 161 to 241 days after vaccination in a few convalescent patients. The intended sense of this specimen's treatment or condition label: approximately 9-day PBMC culture with coronavirus spike peptide pools or control peptides (ViraFEST assay).

The material sequenced was CD4+ T cells from blood, cultured in vitro, taken about 7 months after SARS-CoV-2 vaccination. Receptors originate from a human donor who had recovered from COVID-19.

This clonotype was detected a few times. One end of the junction varies from germline; a read error may be responsible. The CDR3 loop is CASSDLWKQPQHF. As DNA, the CDR3 is TGTGCCAGCAGTGATTTATGGAAGCAGCCTCAGCATTTT. This chain joins TRBV6-1 and TRBJ1-5; D is unresolved. Germline CDR1 and CDR2: MNHNS and SASEGT. The CDR3 is 13 amino acids.

The J gene is TRBJ2-3, the V gene TRBV7-6; unclear D gene. Germline CDR1 and CDR2: SGHVS and FNYEAQ. The CDR3 consists of 16 residues. Trimming stripped 2 bases from V and 2 bases from J, with 14 bases between. CDR3 sequence (DNA): TGTGCCAGCAGCTTATCCGCCATTGGGTACACAGATACGCAGTATTTT. It specifies CASSLSAIGYTDTQYF.

V gene TRBV6-1 combines with J gene TRBJ2-1; 7 bases fit TRBD1. The CDR3 is 15 residues long. V was clipped by 4 bases and J by 6 bases; unmatched bases: 9. The germline V gene encodes CDR1 MNHNS and CDR2 SASEGT. For the CDR3, the DNA is TGTGCCAGCAGTGCTCGAAGGGACAGCGGCAATGAGCAGTTCTTC. Translating it yields CASSARRDSGNEQFF.

V gene TRBV15 combines with J gene TRBJ2-1; 12 bases are shared with TRBD1. This CDR3 is 15 amino acids long. Per the germline V gene, CDR1 is LNHNV and CDR2 is YYDKDF (reference sequence). Losses at the gene ends were 3 bases for V and 8 bases for J; bases not matched to a gene: 5. The CDR3 spells CATSSAGTGGHEQFF. The DNA for the CDR3 is TGTGCCACCAGCAGTGCCGGGACAGGGGGCCATGAGCAGTTCTTC.

In its sample, this clonotype was seen a few times. CDR3 sequence reads: CASTSYPGLDAREQYF. DNA of the CDR3: TGTGCCAGCACCTCATATCCGGGACTAGATGCGCGCGAGCAGTACTTC. This chain links TRBV28 with TRBJ2-7, with 8 bases that match TRBD2. The CDR3 consists of 16 residues. V trimming: 7 bases; J trimming: 6 bases; junction bases outside the gene matches: 17. The germline CDR1 and CDR2 sequences are MDHEN and SYDVKM.

With respect to this clonotype: The junction shows a germline mismatch at one end, possibly a read error. The chain couples TRBV7-7 to TRBJ2-1, with 11 bases lining up with TRBD2. The CDR3 runs 15 residues. Germline V lookup: CDR1 SSHAT, CDR2 FNYEAQ (reference sequence). CDR3 in amino acids: CASSPGSGGGNEQFF. The CDR3 DNA sequence: TGTGCTAGCAGCCCGGGTAGCGGGGGGGGTAATGAGCAGTTCTTC.

V gene TRBV7-6 combines with J gene TRBJ2-3; weak D call: TRBD1 (5 bases). The end of the DNA fits TRBJ1-5 better, so the J call may be wrong. The CDR3 consists of 14 residues. Germline assignment: CDR1 SGHVS and CDR2 FNYEAQ. CDR3 sequence reads: CASSFLGGTGTQHF. The CDR3 region has the DNA TGTGCCAGCAGCTTCCTCGGGGGGACGGGTACGCAGCATTTT.

This clonotype turned up a few times. The chain uses TRBV20-1 and TRBJ1-5; D is unresolved. CDR3 length equals 15 residues. The germline V gene encodes CDR1 DFQATT and CDR2 SNEGSKA (reference sequence). Deletions cut 0 bases from V and 0 bases from J, with 9 bases between. The CDR3 loop is CSARDMSYSNQPQHF. CDR3 bases: TGCAGTGCTAGAGATATGAGCTATAGCAATCAGCCCCAGCATTTT.

This clonotype appeared a few times. The V gene is TRBV19, the J gene TRBJ2-7, with 7 bases matching TRBD1. The germline V gene encodes CDR1 LNHDA and CDR2 SQIVND (reference sequence). The CDR3 is 13 amino acids. With V trimmed by 6 bases and J by 0 bases, 2 bases remained unmatched. In DNA, the CDR3 is TGTGCCAGTAGCGGGGACAGCTCCTACGAGCAGTACTTC. It codes for CASSGDSSYEQYF.

This clonotype showed up just a few times. V usage is TRBV6-2 or TRBV6-3 and J usage is TRBJ2-7, with 8 bases aligning to TRBD2. This CDR3 comprises 14 residues. V trimming: 7 bases; J trimming: 5 bases; junction bases outside the gene matches: 10. The germline gives CDR1 MNHEY, CDR2 SVGEGT. The CDR3 reads CASTTGTRVHEQYF. The CDR3 coding sequence is TGTGCCAGCACTACCGGGACTAGGGTCCACGAGCAGTACTTC.

There are a few counts of this clonotype. The gene calls are TRBV6-1 and TRBJ2-7, with D perhaps TRBD2 (5 bases). The V end lost 8 bases, the J end lost 0 bases, and 11 bases lay between the germline ends. In germline, CDR1 is MNHNS, CDR2 SASEGT. This CDR3 contains 13 residues. The CDR3 is CASGRTGSYEQYF. The CDR3 coding sequence is TGTGCCAGCGGAAGGACTGGCTCCTACGAGCAGTACTTC.

This clonotype has only a few counts. The rearrangement uses TRBV20-1 and TRBJ2-7; 15 bases match TRBD2. The V gene end was trimmed by 2 bases and the J gene end by 6 bases; junction bases not matched to a gene: 2. Germline CDR1 and CDR2: DFQATT and SNEGSKA (reference sequence). The CDR3 sequence is 14 residues long. The CDR3 DNA follows: TGCAGTGCTAGAAGGACTAGCGGGAGGGTCGAGCAGTACTTC. This gives the protein CSARRTSGRVEQYF.

This clonotype was seen more than once but under ten times. The V gene is TRBV20-1, the J gene TRBJ1-5; D is unresolved. CDR1 and CDR2 from the germline V gene are DFQATT and SNEGSKA (reference sequence). The CDR3 extends over 13 amino acids. V dropped 5 bases and J dropped 0 bases, with 8 bases sitting between them. CDR3 amino acids: CSAHTDSNQPQHF. CDR3 sequence (DNA): TGCAGTGCTCATACGGATAGCAATCAGCCCCAGCATTTT.

This clonotype was seen once. The junction does not match germline at one end; this may be a read error. The chain couples TRBV20-1 to TRBJ2-5, with unresolved D. This CDR3 has 11 amino acids. The germline CDR1 and CDR2 sequences are DFQATT and SNEGSKA (reference sequence). The CDR3 DNA follows: TGCAGTGCTAGAGCTCAAGAGTCCCAGTACTTC. It is translated as CSARAQESQYF.

A few counts support this clonotype. This sequence joins TRBV7-9 and TRBJ2-7, with 8 bases identical to TRBD1. The CDR3 length is 14 residues. V shed 5 bases and J 3 bases; nucleotides not matched to a gene: 6. CDR1 and CDR2 from the germline V gene are SEHNR and FQNEAQ (reference sequence). CDR3 DNA: TGTGCCAGCAGCCGCGGGACAGGAATCTACGAGCAGTACTTC. Its translation: CASSRGTGIYEQYF. Combining the CDR3 with reference TRBV7-9 and TRBJ2-7 gives the whole variable domain DTGVSQNPRHKITKRGQNVTFRCDPISEHNRLYWYRQTLGQGPEFLTYFQNEAQLEKSRLLSDRFSAERPKGSFSTLEIQRTEQGDSAMYLCASSRGTGIYEQYFGPGTRLTVT.

Only a few counts were recorded for this clonotype. The gene calls are TRBV6-1 and TRBJ1-5; 7 bases are shared with TRBD1. The CDR3 is 15 amino acids. With 5 bases clipped from V and 1 base from J, the junction kept 5 bases outside the gene matches. Germline values: CDR1 MNHNS, CDR2 SASEGT. CDR3 sequence: CASSLEGASNQPQHF. CDR3 sequence (DNA): TGTGCCAGCAGTCTTGAGGGGGCGAGCAATCAGCCCCAGCATTTT.

The chain has TRBV20-1 and TRBJ2-7; D gene ambiguous. Germline CDR1 reads DFQATT; CDR2 reads SNEGSKA (reference sequence). Trimming took 3 bases from V and 1 from J, leaving 7 bases between them. The CDR3 has 12 residues. This CDR3 is CSASPDSYEQYF. CDR3 sequence (DNA): TGCAGTGCTAGCCCGGATTCCTACGAGCAGTACTTC.